This TCR beta chain was sequenced during a study of glioma-infiltrating T cells after dendritic cell vaccination. Study at large: Patients received three intradermal dendritic cell vaccine injections at biweekly intervals.

Specified time point: after dendritic cell vaccination, including at tumor progression/relapse. The length of the CDR3 is 15 residues. Germline loops: CDR1 SGHVS, CDR2 FQNEAQ. V shed 5 bases, J shed 2 bases, and the junction held 5 bases outside the gene matches. Sequenced by immunoSEQ multiplex PCR; TCRdb stores in-frame clones only, minus some. The repertoire includes 80,000 to 100,000 clones, 65% to 85% of them detected once, and about 5% sits in the top ten. This clone appeared a few times. Material: blood, obtained after dendritic cell vaccination. This receptor was obtained from a human donor with glioblastoma. V usage is TRBV7-8 and J usage is TRBJ2-7; 11 bases are shared with TRBD2. The CDR3 spells CASSLGLAGAYEQYF. The CDR3 DNA is TGTGCCAGCAGCCTCGGACTAGCGGGCGCCTACGAGCAGTACTTC.